The 27 T cell receptor beta chains below were found in one sample sequenced in a study of T cell responses to AZD1222 COVID-19 vaccine. Assay: immunoSEQ multiplex PCR; the TCRdb copy retains only in-frame clones and omits some. The sample shows 130,000 or so clones, 85% to 95% of them seen only once. The source was peripheral blood, collected on day 0 of AZD1222 vaccination. Receptors originate from an adult in good health.

This clone has a single count. The chain links TRBV30 to TRBJ1-2, with D unclear. Looked up from germline, CDR1 is GTSNPN and CDR2 is SVGIG (reference sequence). The V end was cut by 0 bases, the J end by 5 bases, with 4 bases between. This CDR3 has 11 amino acids. CDR3 in DNA: TGTGCCTGGAGTGTAGCGTATGGCTACACCTTC. Translation: CAWSVAYGYTF.

The genes are TRBV5-1 and TRBJ1-2; D might be TRBD1 (6 bases). Germline lookup yields CDR1 SGHRS and CDR2 YFSETQ. V lost 5 bases and J 4 bases, leaving 12 bases between the germline ends. The CDR3 extends over 13 amino acids. CDR3 sequence: CASSPQGPYGYTF. The CDR3 nucleotides read TGCGCCAGCAGTCCCCAGGGGCCCTATGGCTACACCTTC.

The chain couples TRBV7-8 to TRBJ2-2, with TRBD2 matching 10 bases. Germline V gene data show CDR1 as SGHVS and CDR2 as FQNEAQ. The CDR3 spans 16 residues. V shed 5 bases, J shed 6 bases, and the junction held 9 bases outside the gene matches. The CDR3 loop reads CASSPFSGRAPGELFF. CDR3 sequence (DNA): TGTGCCAGCAGCCCTTTCAGCGGGAGGGCCCCCGGGGAGCTGTTTTTT.

This chain connects TRBV5-4 to TRBJ2-5, with TRBD1 as a possible D gene (6 bases). The CDR3 spans 15 residues. The germline V gene encodes CDR1 SGHNT and CDR2 YYREEE (reference sequence). V was shortened by 3 bases and J by 5 bases, with 17 bases between the two germline ends. The CDR3, as DNA: TGTGCCAGCAGCTGGGGTAATCAAAGGGGGGAGACCCAGTACTTC. Translated: CASSWGNQRGETQYF.

The J gene is TRBJ1-4, the V gene TRBV5-1; D may be TRBD1 (5 bases). V was clipped by 4 bases and J by 0 bases, with 10 bases between them. The CDR3 consists of 15 residues. Germline V gene lookup returns CDR1 SGHRS and CDR2 YFSETQ. DNA of the CDR3: TGCGCCAGCAGCACCATGGGGGCAACTAATGAAAAACTGTTTTTT. It translates to CASSTMGATNEKLFF.

In DNA form, the CDR3 reads TGTGCCAGCAGCCAAATAACAGGGGTTTTATCGGATGGCTACACCTTC. Protein product: CASSQITGVLSDGYTF. The J gene is TRBJ1-2, the V gene TRBV4-2, with TRBD1 identical over 7 bases. The CDR3 is 16 residues long. The junction had 12 bases not matched to a gene; V was cut back by 2 bases and J by 6 bases. The germline CDR1 and CDR2 sequences are LGHNA and YNFKEQ.

This chain joins TRBV5-1 and TRBJ2-1, with D perhaps TRBD2 (5 bases). The CDR3 totals 11 residues. Germline CDR1 reads SGHRS; CDR2 reads YFSETQ. V lost 5 bases and J 7 bases, leaving 7 bases between the germline ends. The CDR3, as DNA: TGCGCCAGCAGGACGGGGAATGAGCAGTTCTTC. It codes for CASRTGNEQFF. Based on the CDR3 plus reference TRBV5-1 and TRBJ2-1, the full variable domain is KAGVTQTPRYLIKTRGQQVTLSCSPISGHRSVSWYQQTPGQGLQFLFEYFSETQRNKGNFPGRFSGRQFSNSRSEMNVSTLELGDSALYLCASRTGNEQFFGPGTRLTVL.

The V call is TRBV14, the J call TRBJ1-5; 9 bases are a match to TRBD1. This CDR3 has 15 amino acids. Trimming took 3 bases from V and 4 from J; bases not matched to a gene: 4. Germline CDR1 reads SGHDN; CDR2 reads FVKESK. The CDR3 reads CASSQGTGLNQPQHF. DNA for the CDR3: TGTGCCAGCAGCCAGGGGACAGGGCTAAATCAGCCCCAGCATTTT.

The chain carries TRBV3-1 (or the pseudogene TRBV3-2) and TRBJ2-7; tentative D call: TRBD2 (6 bases). Germline CDR1 and CDR2: LGHDT and YNNKEL (reference sequence). The CDR3 sequence is 17 residues long. The V gene lost 1 base and the J gene lost 6 bases, with 22 bases spanning the gap. CDR3 DNA sequence: TGTGCCAGCAGCCAAGTAAGCGCGGGGTTTAGGCAAAGCGAGCAGTACTTC. It codes for CASSQVSAGFRQSEQYF.

The chain couples TRBV28 to TRBJ1-2; D call uncertain. Between the trimmed V and J ends, which lost 2 bases and 8 bases, there was a span of 12 bases. Germline CDR1 reads MDHEN; CDR2 reads SYDVKM. The CDR3 loop spans 13 amino acids. The chain's CDR3 is CASSLGQARGYTF. The DNA for the CDR3 is TGTGCCAGCAGTTTAGGCCAGGCACGGGGCTACACCTTC.

V and J are TRBV19 and TRBJ2-1; D possibly uses TRBD1 or TRBD2 (5 bases each). CDR3 length equals 16 residues. V was trimmed by 5 bases and J by 3 bases, leaving 17 bases between them. Germline V gene data show CDR1 as LNHDA and CDR2 as SQIVND (reference sequence). The CDR3 DNA reads as TGTGCCAGTAGTGGATCCACGGGACGGAACTACAATGAGCAGTTCTTC. This sequence encodes CASSGSTGRNYNEQFF.

This chain uses TRBV6-4 with TRBJ2-5; D ambiguous. CDR1 and CDR2 (germline): MRHNA, SNTAGT. The CDR3 totals 17 residues. V was shortened by 0 bases and J by 3 bases, with 17 bases between the two germline ends. The DNA for the CDR3 is TGTGCCAGCAGTGACTCTATGAATGGATGGGGTGAAGAGACCCAGTACTTC. Translation gives CASSDSMNGWGEETQYF.

This chain uses TRBV5-4 with TRBJ2-1; perhaps TRBD2 as D (5 bases). The V gene's germline CDR1 is SGHNT and CDR2 YYREEE (reference sequence). V was shortened by 1 base and J by 0 bases, with 20 bases between the two germline ends. CDR3 length: 19 residues. CDR3 DNA: TGTGCCAGCAGCTTGCCGAAGCGGATCACTAAAAGCTCCTACAATGAGCAGTTCTTC. Protein sequence: CASSLPKRITKSSYNEQFF.

The chain combines TRBV6-1 with TRBJ1-6; D gene ambiguous. The length of the CDR3 is 17 residues. Deletions cut 1 base from V and 7 bases from J, with 17 bases between. Germline lookup yields CDR1 MNHNS and CDR2 SASEGT. The CDR3 sequence: CASSEEVRAVGNSPLHF. The DNA for the CDR3 is TGTGCCAGCAGTGAAGAAGTACGCGCTGTGGGGAATTCACCCCTCCACTTT.

The rearrangement uses TRBV7-3 and TRBJ2-1, with D possibly being TRBD1 or TRBD2 (5 bases each). Germline CDR1 SGHTA, CDR2 FQGTGA. Trimming took 4 bases from V and 0 from J, leaving 16 bases between them. The CDR3 is 17 residues long. The CDR3 reads CASSSRGNSTSYNEQFF. CDR3 nucleotides: TGTGCCAGCAGCTCGAGGGGAAACTCGACCTCCTACAATGAGCAGTTCTTC.

The gene calls are TRBV5-1 and TRBJ1-4; 9 nucleotides align to TRBD1. Germline CDR1 is SGHRS and CDR2 is YFSETQ. V lost 4 bases, J lost 5 bases, and 9 bases stayed unmatched. The CDR3 extends over 16 amino acids. The chain's CDR3 is CASSPRPTGGNEKLFF. The CDR3 DNA is TGCGCCAGCAGCCCTCGCCCGACAGGGGGGAATGAAAAACTGTTTTTT.

V usage is TRBV13 and J usage is TRBJ1-3; unclear D gene. This CDR3 has 16 amino acids. Deletions cut 4 bases from V and 0 bases from J, with 13 bases between. The germline CDR1 and CDR2 sequences are PRHDT and FYEKMQ (reference sequence). The CDR3 region has the DNA TGTGCCAGCAGCTCTAAAAAAGTAGACTCTGGAAACACCATATATTTT. It specifies CASSSKKVDSGNTIYF.

The chain carries TRBV14 and TRBJ2-7, with 11 bases identical to TRBD2. The trim removed 4 bases at V and 7 bases at J, leaving 9 bases unmatched. CDR3 length: 15 residues. Germline values: CDR1 SGHDN, CDR2 FVKESK. CDR3 sequence (DNA): TGTGCCAGCAGCCCAGAGGCACTAGCGGGGGCGGAGCAGTACTTC. It encodes CASSPEALAGAEQYF.

The chain links TRBV5-5 to TRBJ2-1; 9 bases fit TRBD2. Germline assignment: CDR1 SGHKS and CDR2 YYEKEE (reference sequence). V lost 1 base and J lost 4; bases outside the gene matches: 3. The CDR3 spans 15 residues. CDR3 nucleotides: TGTGCCAGCAGCTTGCCTAGCGGGGTTTACAATGAGCAGTTCTTC. Amino acids: CASSLPSGVYNEQFF.

The rearrangement links TRBV7-2 to TRBJ1-1; D unclear. The CDR3 is 14 amino acids. Trimming stripped 1 base from V and 5 bases from J, with 11 bases between. Germline V gene lookup returns CDR1 SGHTA and CDR2 FQGNSA. The CDR3 bases are TGTGCCAGCAGCTTAGGACCCCTCGGGACTGAAGCTTTCTTT. Translation: CASSLGPLGTEAFF.

This clone was recorded once. The J gene is TRBJ2-5, the V gene TRBV3-1 (or the pseudogene TRBV3-2), with D unclear. The V gene lost 1 base and the J gene lost 5 bases, with 11 bases spanning the gap. Germline V gene sequence: CDR1 LGHDT, CDR2 YNNKEL (reference sequence). This CDR3 has 14 residues. The CDR3 here is CASSQGLVGETQYF. In nucleotides, the CDR3 is TGTGCCAGCAGCCAAGGCTTAGTCGGGGAGACCCAGTACTTC.

The rearrangement links TRBV7-2 to TRBJ2-1; 8 bases map to TRBD2. V was clipped by 5 bases and J by 4 bases; unmatched bases: 10. Germline-derived CDR1 and CDR2 are SGHTA and FQGNSA. The CDR3 contains 16 residues. CDR3 region: CASSPGGSGTYNEQFF. The CDR3 nucleotides read TGTGCCAGCAGCCCCGGCGGTAGCGGGACATACAATGAGCAGTTCTTC.

This clone has more than one count but fewer than ten. The J gene is TRBJ1-1, the V gene TRBV10-2; D is uncertain. This CDR3 has 13 residues. The ends were cut back, 6 bases at V and 2 bases at J, with 10 bases in the middle. The V gene's germline CDR1 is WSHSY and CDR2 SAAADI. CDR3 loop: CASRVGFNTEAFF. CDR3 bases: TGCGCCAGCAGAGTGGGATTCAACACTGAAGCTTTCTTT.

The chain uses TRBV19 and TRBJ1-5; 10 bases line up with TRBD1. The CDR3 contains 14 residues. The germline gives CDR1 LNHDA, CDR2 SQIVND (reference sequence). V lost 4 bases, J lost 7 bases, and 4 bases stayed unmatched. CDR3: CASSKGTGEQPQHF. As DNA, the CDR3 is TGTGCCAGTAGTAAGGGGACAGGGGAGCAGCCCCAGCATTTT.

A single count supports this clone. The rearrangement uses TRBV11-1 and TRBJ2-7; possibly TRBD2 for D (5 bases). Trimming took 3 bases from V and 9 from J, leaving 12 bases between them. Germline V gene lookup returns CDR1 SGHAT and CDR2 FQDESV (reference sequence). The CDR3 has 12 amino acids. The CDR3 DNA reads TGTGCCAGCAGCTTTTCTGACCGGGGGCAGTACTTC. Translation gives CASSFSDRGQYF.

This clone has only one observation. V is TRBV5-4 and J is TRBJ1-1; 10 bases are shared with TRBD1. J was trimmed by 5 bases and V by 4 bases; bases with no gene match: 14. Looked up from germline, CDR1 is SGHNT and CDR2 is YYREEE (reference sequence). The CDR3 runs to 17 residues. The CDR3 here is CASSARDRGSSRTEAFF. The CDR3 nucleotides are TGTGCCAGCAGCGCGAGGGACAGGGGCAGTTCGAGGACTGAAGCTTTCTTT.

The V and J genes are TRBV19 and TRBJ2-2, with 7 bases aligning to TRBD1. This CDR3 contains 15 residues. Unmatched junction bases numbered 4, after V lost 1 base and J lost 5 bases. CDR1 is LNHDA and CDR2 is SQIVND in the germline V gene (reference sequence). CDR3 protein: CASSIGQGWTGELFF. CDR3 DNA: TGTGCCAGTAGTATAGGACAGGGATGGACCGGGGAGCTGTTTTTT.